This T cell receptor beta chain was recorded in a study of blood T cell repertoires in COVID-19. Study details: The study drew acute and convalescent COVID-19 samples from the United States, Italy and Spain. PBMCs, B-cell-depleted T cells, or T cells provided the cDNA or gDNA that made up the material.

Methods used by the authors: By means of reference gene primer amplification, nucleated cell counts were estimated. The protocol was immunoSEQ multiplex PCR, while the TCRdb copy is restricted to in-frame clones and leaves out a portion. V and J calls and clone size are those listed in that table; D and trimming were worked out from the DNA. This sample has approximately 140,000 clones, with 79% found just once. The CDR3 consists of 15 residues. Germline CDR1 and CDR2: LNHDA and SQIVND (reference sequence). Trimming cost V 4 bases and J 4 bases; bases outside gene matches: 6. Sequenced sample: peripheral blood. The rearrangement uses TRBV19 and TRBJ2-2; 7 nucleotides agree with TRBD1. This receptor was identified in a man aged 60-69 years with acute or convalescent COVID-19. CDR3 amino acids: CASSTNRGITGELFF. The CDR3 DNA sequence: TGTGCCAGTAGTACTAACAGGGGCATCACCGGGGAGCTGTTTTTT. The full variable domain, completed using reference TRBV19 and TRBJ2-2, is DGGITQSPKYLFRKEGQNVTLSCEQNLNHDAMYWYRQDPGQGLRLIYYSQIVNDFQKGDIAEGYSVSREKKESFPLTVTSAQKNPTAFYLCASSTNRGITGELFFGEGSRLTVL.